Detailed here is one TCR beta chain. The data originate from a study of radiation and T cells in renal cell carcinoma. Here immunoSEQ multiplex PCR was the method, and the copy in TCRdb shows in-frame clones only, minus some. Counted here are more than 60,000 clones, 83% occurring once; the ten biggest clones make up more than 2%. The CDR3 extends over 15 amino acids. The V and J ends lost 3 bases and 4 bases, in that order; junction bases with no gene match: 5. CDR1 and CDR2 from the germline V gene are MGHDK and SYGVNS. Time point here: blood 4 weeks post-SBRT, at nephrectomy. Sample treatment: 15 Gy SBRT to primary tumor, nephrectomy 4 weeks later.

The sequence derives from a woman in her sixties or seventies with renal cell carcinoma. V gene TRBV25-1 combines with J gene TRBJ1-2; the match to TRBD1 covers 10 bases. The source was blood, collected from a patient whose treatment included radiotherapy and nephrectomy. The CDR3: CASSDWGQGSYGYTF. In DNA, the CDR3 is TGTGCCAGCAGTGATTGGGGACAGGGGAGCTATGGCTACACCTTC.